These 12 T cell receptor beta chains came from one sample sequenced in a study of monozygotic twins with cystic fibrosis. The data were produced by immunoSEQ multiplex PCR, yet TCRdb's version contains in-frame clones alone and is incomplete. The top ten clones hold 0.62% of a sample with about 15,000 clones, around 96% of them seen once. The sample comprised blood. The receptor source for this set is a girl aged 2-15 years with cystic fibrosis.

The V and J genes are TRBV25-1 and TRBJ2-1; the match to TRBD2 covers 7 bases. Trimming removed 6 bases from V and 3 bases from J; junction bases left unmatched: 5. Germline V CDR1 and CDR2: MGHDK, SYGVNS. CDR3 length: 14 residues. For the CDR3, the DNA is TGTGCCAGCAGGTCTAGCGGCTTCTACAATGAGCAGTTCTTC. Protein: CASRSSGFYNEQFF.

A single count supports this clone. In DNA, the CDR3 is TGTGCCTGGAGTGTGGGGAGAGGGGCAGACAGCTTTTGGATGAACACTGAAGCTTTCTTT. Translation: CAWSVGRGADSFWMNTEAFF. The V and J genes are TRBV30 and TRBJ1-1; D is perhaps TRBD1 (5 bases). V lost 0 bases and J lost 0, with 26 bases in between. Per germline, CDR1 GTSNPN and CDR2 SVGIG (reference sequence). The CDR3 consists of 20 residues.

CDR3 loop: CASRDRVNTGELFF. For the CDR3, the DNA is TGTGCCTCCCGGGACAGGGTGAACACCGGGGAGCTGTTTTTT. This chain connects TRBV10-3 to TRBJ2-2; 9 nucleotides align to TRBD1. This CDR3 spans 14 amino acids. Germline-derived CDR1 and CDR2 are ENHRY and SYGVKD. V was pared by 11 bases and J by 1 base, with 5 bases of the junction left unmatched.

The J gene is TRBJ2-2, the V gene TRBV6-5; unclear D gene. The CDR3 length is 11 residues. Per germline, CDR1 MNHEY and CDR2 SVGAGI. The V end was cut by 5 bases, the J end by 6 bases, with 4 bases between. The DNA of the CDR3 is TGTGCCAGCAGTGAGGCCGGGGAGCTGTTTTTT. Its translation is CASSEAGELFF.

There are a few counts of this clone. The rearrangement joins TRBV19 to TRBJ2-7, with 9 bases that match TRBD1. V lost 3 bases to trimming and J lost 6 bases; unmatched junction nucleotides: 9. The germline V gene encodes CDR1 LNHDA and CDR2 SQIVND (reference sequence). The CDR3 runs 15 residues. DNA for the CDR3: TGTGCCAGTAGTATGGTTGGGACAGGGACTGTCGAGCAGTACTTC. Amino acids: CASSMVGTGTVEQYF.

In nucleotides, the CDR3 is TGTGCCATCAGTGGGGAGGGTTCCTACGAGCAGTACTTC. Protein product: CAISGEGSYEQYF. The chain carries TRBV10-3 and TRBJ2-7; 7 bases map to TRBD2. Germline CDR1 reads ENHRY; CDR2 reads SYGVKD. The V gene end was trimmed by 4 bases and the J gene end by 1 base; junction bases not matched to a gene: 1. The CDR3 contains 13 residues.

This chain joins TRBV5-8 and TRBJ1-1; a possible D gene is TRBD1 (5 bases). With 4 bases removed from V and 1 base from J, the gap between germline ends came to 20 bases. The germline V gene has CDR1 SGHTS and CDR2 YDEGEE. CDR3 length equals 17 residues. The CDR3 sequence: CASSPFTTGEENTEAFF. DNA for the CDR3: TGTGCCAGCAGCCCGTTCACCACAGGCGAAGAGAACACTGAAGCTTTCTTT.

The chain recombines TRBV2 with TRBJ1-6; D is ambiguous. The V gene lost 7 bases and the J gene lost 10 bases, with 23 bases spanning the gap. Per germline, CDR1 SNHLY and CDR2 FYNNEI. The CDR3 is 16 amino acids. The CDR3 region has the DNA TGTGCCAGCATGGCCTTTTCGGGTTTCGCCAGCTCACCCCTCCACTTT. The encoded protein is CASMAFSGFASSPLHF.

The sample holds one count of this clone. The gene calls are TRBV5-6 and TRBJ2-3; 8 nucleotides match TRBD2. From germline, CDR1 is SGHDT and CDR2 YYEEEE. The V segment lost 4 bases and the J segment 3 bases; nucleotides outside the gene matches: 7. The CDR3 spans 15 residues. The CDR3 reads CASSGRTSGTDTQYF. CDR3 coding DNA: TGTGCCAGCAGCGGACGTACTAGCGGAACAGATACGCAGTATTTT.

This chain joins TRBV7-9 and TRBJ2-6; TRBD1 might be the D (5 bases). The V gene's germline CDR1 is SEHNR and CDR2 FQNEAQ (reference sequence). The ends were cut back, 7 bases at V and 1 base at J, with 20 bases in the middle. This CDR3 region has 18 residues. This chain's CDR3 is CASTDWAGLSSGANVLTF. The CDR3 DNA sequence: TGTGCCAGCACCGATTGGGCAGGGTTAAGTTCTGGGGCCAACGTCCTGACTTTC.

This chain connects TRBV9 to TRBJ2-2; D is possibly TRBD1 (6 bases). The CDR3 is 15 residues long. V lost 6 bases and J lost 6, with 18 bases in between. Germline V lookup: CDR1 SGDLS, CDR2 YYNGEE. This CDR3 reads CASNLGGSQSGELFF. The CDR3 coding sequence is TGTGCCAGCAACCTTGGGGGCTCGCAGTCCGGGGAGCTGTTTTTT. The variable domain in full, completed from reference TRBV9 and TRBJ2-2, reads DSGVTQTPKHLITATGQRVTLRCSPRSGDLSVYWYQQSLDQGLQFLIQYYNGEERAKGNILERFSAQQFPDLHSELNLSSLELGDSALYFCASNLGGSQSGELFFGEGSRLTVL.

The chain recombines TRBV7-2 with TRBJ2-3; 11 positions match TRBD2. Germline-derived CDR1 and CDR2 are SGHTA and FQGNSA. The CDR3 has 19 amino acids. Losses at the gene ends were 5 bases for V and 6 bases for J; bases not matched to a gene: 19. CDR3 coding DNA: TGTGCCAGCAGCCTACCGACTAGCGGGGCCTCGCGGAATTACGATACGCAGTATTTT. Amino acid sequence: CASSLPTSGASRNYDTQYF.